This entry lists 10 T cell receptor beta chains sequenced from one sample in a study of T cells in localized non-small cell lung cancer. Profiled with immunoSEQ multiplex PCR; TCRdb holds only in-frame clones, not every one. Among thousands of clones listed, around 30% were seen once. The starting material was lung tumor tissue, obtained before any cancer treatment. Receptor source: a male donor older than 55 with stage III lung adenocarcinoma.

This clone has more than one count but fewer than ten. The chain is built from TRBV28 and TRBJ2-7; D gene ambiguous. V lost 6 bases and J 4 bases, leaving 16 bases between the germline ends. Germline-derived CDR1 and CDR2 are MDHEN and SYDVKM. The CDR3 totals 14 residues. CDR3 sequence reads: CASRQKTSYYEQYF. In DNA form, the CDR3 reads TGTGCCAGCAGACAAAAGACTTCTTATTACGAGCAGTACTTC.

The chain has TRBV27 and TRBJ2-3, with D uncertain. The CDR3 contains 13 residues. V was pared by 0 bases and J by 8 bases, with 9 bases between. Germline lookup yields CDR1 MNHEY and CDR2 SMNVEV (reference sequence). This CDR3 reads CASSLSLQRTQYF. As DNA, the CDR3 is TGTGCCAGCAGTTTATCCCTTCAGCGTACGCAGTATTTT.

The chain is built from TRBV14 and TRBJ2-1; 7 bases are shared with TRBD2. V gave up 9 bases and J gave up 1 base; unmatched junction bases: 3. CDR3 length: 13 amino acids. The germline gives CDR1 SGHDN, CDR2 FVKESK. DNA of the CDR3: TGTGCCAGTAACGGGAGGTCCTACAATGAGCAGTTCTTC. It specifies CASNGRSYNEQFF. Based on the CDR3 plus reference TRBV14 and TRBJ2-1, the full variable domain is EAGVTQFPSHSVIEKGQTVTLRCDPISGHDNLYWYRRVMGKEIKFLLHFVKESKQDESGMPNNRFLAERTGGTYSTLKVQPAELEDSGVYFCASNGRSYNEQFFGPGTRLTVL.

This clone was seen only a few times. The chain combines TRBV9 with TRBJ2-7; TRBD2 is a possible D gene (5 bases). This CDR3 has 13 residues. Germline V gene lookup returns CDR1 SGDLS and CDR2 YYNGEE. Between the trimmed V and J ends, which lost 4 bases and 7 bases, there was a span of 15 bases. CDR3 amino acids: CASSSRPSGEQYF. The DNA for the CDR3 is TGTGCCAGCAGCTCCAGACCGTCGGGGGAGCAGTACTTC.

This clone was found once. The V gene is TRBV19, the J gene TRBJ2-1; D might be TRBD2 (5 bases). Germline V CDR1 and CDR2: LNHDA, SQIVND (reference sequence). This CDR3 contains 14 residues. The ends were cut back, 3 bases at V and 8 bases at J, with 14 bases in the middle. The CDR3 reads CASSIEEARDEQFF. The CDR3 nucleotides read TGTGCCAGTAGTATCGAGGAGGCCCGGGATGAGCAGTTCTTC.

This chain uses TRBV18 with TRBJ1-2; 7 nucleotides align to TRBD1. After removal of 6 bases from V and 5 bases from J, the junction contained 6 bases not matched to a gene. The CDR3 extends over 13 amino acids. Per germline, CDR1 KGHSH and CDR2 LQKENI. DNA for the CDR3: TGTGCCAGCTCTCCGGGACAGACTTATGGCTACACCTTC. Translation gives CASSPGQTYGYTF.

The rearrangement joins TRBV6-8 to TRBJ2-5, with D possibly TRBD2 on 6 matching bases. Germline V CDR1 and CDR2: MNHGY, SAAAGT. V was clipped by 0 bases and J by 5 bases, with 19 bases between them. The length of the CDR3 is 17 residues. The CDR3 nucleotides read TGTGCCAGCAGTTACTCGACCGGGGGAAAAACGACGGAGACCCAGTACTTC. Amino acids: CASSYSTGGKTTETQYF.

The gene calls are TRBV5-1 and TRBJ2-1; D possibly uses TRBD1 or TRBD2 (5 bases each). V shed 2 bases and J shed 4 bases, with 10 bases lying between them. The CDR3 contains 14 residues. The germline CDR1 and CDR2 sequences are SGHRS and YFSETQ. DNA of the CDR3: TGCGCCAGCAGCTTAGAGGGGTGGTACAATGAGCAGTTCTTC. Translating gives CASSLEGWYNEQFF.

CDR3 loop: CASSISGGPSYEQYF. Here the CDR3 DNA reads TGTGCCAGTAGTATTAGCGGGGGACCCTCCTACGAGCAGTACTTC. The chain recombines TRBV19 with TRBJ2-7, with 9 bases lining up with TRBD2. Germline-derived CDR1 and CDR2 are LNHDA and SQIVND (reference sequence). The CDR3 is made up of 15 amino acids. Trimming cost V 3 bases and J 0 bases; bases outside gene matches: 3.

The chain carries TRBV9 and TRBJ2-5; no definite D call. The CDR3 sequence is 12 residues long. CDR1 and CDR2 (germline): SGDLS, YYNGEE. V lost 5 bases to trimming and J lost 3 bases, with 8 bases between them. The chain's CDR3 is CASSAVKETQYF. The CDR3 DNA follows: TGTGCCAGCAGTGCGGTAAAAGAGACCCAGTACTTC.